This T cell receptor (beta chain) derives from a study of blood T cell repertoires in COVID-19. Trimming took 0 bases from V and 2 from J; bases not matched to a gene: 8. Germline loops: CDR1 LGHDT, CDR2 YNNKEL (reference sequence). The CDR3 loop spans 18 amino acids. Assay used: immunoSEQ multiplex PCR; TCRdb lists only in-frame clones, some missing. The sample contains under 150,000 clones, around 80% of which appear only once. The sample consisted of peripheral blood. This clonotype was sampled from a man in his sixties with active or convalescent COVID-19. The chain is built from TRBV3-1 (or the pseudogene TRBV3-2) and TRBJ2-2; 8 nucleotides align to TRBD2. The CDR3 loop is CASSQELAGSLNTGELFF. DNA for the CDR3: TGTGCCAGCAGCCAAGAGCTAGCGGGTTCTCTAAACACCGGGGAGCTGTTTTTT.